This T cell receptor (beta chain) was recovered during a study of T cell responses to AZD1222 COVID-19 vaccine. Sequencing used immunoSEQ multiplex PCR; TCRdb keeps in-frame clones, though not all of them. The table includes 80,000 to 100,000 clones, more than 70% detected once. Study-level findings and limits: Among spike-specific TCRs, nearly half reportedly target unmutated variant regions.

The ends were cut back, 4 bases at V and 2 bases at J, with 13 bases in the middle. CDR3 length: 15 residues. The germline gives CDR1 MDHEN, CDR2 SYDVKM. For this clone: Its antigen is as yet unknown.

This TCR was sampled from an adult who received the AZD1222 COVID-19 vaccine. This chain connects TRBV28 to TRBJ2-3; D could derive from TRBD1 or TRBD2 (5 bases each). The sample in question was peripheral blood, obtained 28 days after the second AZD1222 dose. The CDR3 sequence: CASSYGSGTTDTQYF. The DNA of the CDR3 is TGTGCCAGCAGTTACGGCTCGGGGACCACAGATACGCAGTATTTT.